Listed here is a single TCR beta chain. No antigen is known for it. In blood CD8+ and CD4+ T cells, TCR beta underwent sequencing. TEMRA cells were FACS-enriched, with CD8+ and CD4+ T cells isolated negatively. With 0 bases removed from V and 3 bases from J, the gap between germline ends came to 14 bases. The CDR3 runs 16 residues. RNA was extracted with the RNeasy kit, and a quantity of roughly 0.45 to 1 ug was reverse transcribed using random hexamers. The TCR beta CDR3 was amplified by immunoSEQ multiplex PCR across 54 Vbeta, 13 Jbeta. TCRdb called the immunoSEQ multiplex PCR reads again in MiXCR, with one record for every CDR3 protein. The sample shows 150,000 to 200,000 distinct CDR3 sequences, approximately 94% of them seen only once. This specimen belongs to a study of CD8 T cells in Susac syndrome. Points from the study as a whole: A relatively small number of individuals underwent TCR sequencing and HLA analysis.

Source material: CD4+ T cells from PBMCs. V is TRBV23-1 and J is TRBJ1-2; D is unresolved. TRBV23-1 is treated as an ORF (open reading frame) with a function not yet certain. The sequence was obtained from a human donor with multiple sclerosis. The CDR3 coding sequence is TGCGCCAGCAGTCAATCGTATAATGAGGGTGACTATGGCTACACCTTC. Translating it yields CASSQSYNEGDYGYTF.